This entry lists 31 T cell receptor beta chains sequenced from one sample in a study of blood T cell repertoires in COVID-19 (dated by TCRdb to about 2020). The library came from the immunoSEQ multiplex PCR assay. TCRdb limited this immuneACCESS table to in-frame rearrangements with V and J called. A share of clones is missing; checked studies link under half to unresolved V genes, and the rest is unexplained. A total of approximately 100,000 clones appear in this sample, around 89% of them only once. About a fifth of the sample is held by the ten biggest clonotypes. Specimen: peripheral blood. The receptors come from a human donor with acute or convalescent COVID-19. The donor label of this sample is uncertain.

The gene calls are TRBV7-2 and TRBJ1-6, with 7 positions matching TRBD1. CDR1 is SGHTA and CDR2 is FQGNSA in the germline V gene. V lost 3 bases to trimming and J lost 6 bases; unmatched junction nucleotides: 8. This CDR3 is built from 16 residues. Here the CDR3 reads CASSLGQTIPNSPLHF. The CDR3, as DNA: TGTGCCAGCAGCTTGGGACAGACGATACCTAATTCACCCCTCCACTTT.

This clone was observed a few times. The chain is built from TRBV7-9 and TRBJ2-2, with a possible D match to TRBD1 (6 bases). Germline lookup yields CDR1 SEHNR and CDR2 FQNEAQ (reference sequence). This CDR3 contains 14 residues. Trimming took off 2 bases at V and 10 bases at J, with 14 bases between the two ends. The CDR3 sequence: CASSLKQGKQELFF. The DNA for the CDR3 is TGTGCCAGCAGCTTAAAACAGGGAAAGCAGGAGCTGTTTTTT.

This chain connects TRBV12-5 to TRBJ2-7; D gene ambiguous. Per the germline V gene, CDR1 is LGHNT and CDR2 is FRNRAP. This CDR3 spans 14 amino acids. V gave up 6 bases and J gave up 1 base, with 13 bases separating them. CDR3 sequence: CASGPMGRSYEQYF. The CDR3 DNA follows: TGTGCTAGTGGCCCGATGGGCAGGTCCTACGAGCAGTACTTC.

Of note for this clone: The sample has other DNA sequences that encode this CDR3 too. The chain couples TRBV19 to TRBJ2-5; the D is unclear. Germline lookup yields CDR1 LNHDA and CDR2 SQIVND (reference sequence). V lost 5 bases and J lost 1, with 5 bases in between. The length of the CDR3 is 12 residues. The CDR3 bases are TGTGCCAGTAGTCCCAGCCAAGAGACCCAGTACTTC. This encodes CASSPSQETQYF.

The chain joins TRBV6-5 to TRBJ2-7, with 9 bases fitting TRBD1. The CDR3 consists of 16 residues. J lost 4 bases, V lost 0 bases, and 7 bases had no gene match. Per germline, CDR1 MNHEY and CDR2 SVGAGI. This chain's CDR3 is CASSYSGGQGWYEQYF. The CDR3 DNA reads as TGTGCCAGCAGTTACTCAGGGGGACAGGGTTGGTACGAGCAGTACTTC.

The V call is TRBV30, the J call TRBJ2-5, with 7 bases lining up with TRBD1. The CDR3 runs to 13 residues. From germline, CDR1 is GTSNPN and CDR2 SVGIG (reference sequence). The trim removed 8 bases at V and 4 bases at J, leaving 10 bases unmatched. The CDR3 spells CARRQGQGETQYF. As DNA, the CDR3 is TGTGCCCGCCGACAGGGCCAGGGAGAGACCCAGTACTTC.

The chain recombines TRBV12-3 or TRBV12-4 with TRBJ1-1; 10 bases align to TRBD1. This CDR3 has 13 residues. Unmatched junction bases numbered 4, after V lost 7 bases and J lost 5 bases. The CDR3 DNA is TGTGCCAGCACCGGGACAGGGGAGACTGAAGCTTTCTTT. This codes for CASTGTGETEAFF.

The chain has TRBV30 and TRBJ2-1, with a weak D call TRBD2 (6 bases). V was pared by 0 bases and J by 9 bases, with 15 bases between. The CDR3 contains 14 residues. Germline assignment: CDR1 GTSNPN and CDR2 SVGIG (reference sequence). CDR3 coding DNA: TGTGCCTGGAGTGTAAGGGGTGGGGGGTCTGAGCAGTTCTTC. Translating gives CAWSVRGGGSEQFF.

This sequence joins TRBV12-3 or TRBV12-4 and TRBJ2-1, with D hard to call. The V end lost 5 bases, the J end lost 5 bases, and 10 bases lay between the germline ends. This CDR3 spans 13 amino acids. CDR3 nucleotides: TGTGCCAGCAGTGAGTCTCCCCACAATGAGCAGTTCTTC. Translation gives CASSESPHNEQFF.

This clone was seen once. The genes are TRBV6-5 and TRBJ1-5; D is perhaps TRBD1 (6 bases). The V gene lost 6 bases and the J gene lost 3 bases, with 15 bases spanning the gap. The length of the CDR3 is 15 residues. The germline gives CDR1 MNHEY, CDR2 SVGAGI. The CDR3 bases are TGTGCCAGCAGCCCCCTGACAGGAAACAATCAGCCCCAGCATTTT. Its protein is CASSPLTGNNQPQHF.

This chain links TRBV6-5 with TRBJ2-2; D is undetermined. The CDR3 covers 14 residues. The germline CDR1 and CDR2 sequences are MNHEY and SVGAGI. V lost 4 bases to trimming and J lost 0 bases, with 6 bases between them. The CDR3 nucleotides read TGTGCCAGCAGTTTCGTAGCGAACACCGGGGAGCTGTTTTTT. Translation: CASSFVANTGELFF.

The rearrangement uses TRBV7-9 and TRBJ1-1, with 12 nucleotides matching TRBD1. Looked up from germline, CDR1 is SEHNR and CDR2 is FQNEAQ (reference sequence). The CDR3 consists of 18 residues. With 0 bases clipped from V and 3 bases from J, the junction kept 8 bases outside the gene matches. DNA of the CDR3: TGTGCCAGCAGCTTAGCCGGGACAGGGGGCGCCAAGGACACTGAAGCTTTCTTT. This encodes CASSLAGTGGAKDTEAFF.

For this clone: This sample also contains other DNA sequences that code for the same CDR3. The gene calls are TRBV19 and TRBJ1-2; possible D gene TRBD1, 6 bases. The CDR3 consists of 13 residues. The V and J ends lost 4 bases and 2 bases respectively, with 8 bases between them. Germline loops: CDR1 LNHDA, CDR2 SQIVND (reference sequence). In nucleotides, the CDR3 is TGTGCCAGTAGTAAACAGGGAAACTATGGCTACACCTTC. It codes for CASSKQGNYGYTF.

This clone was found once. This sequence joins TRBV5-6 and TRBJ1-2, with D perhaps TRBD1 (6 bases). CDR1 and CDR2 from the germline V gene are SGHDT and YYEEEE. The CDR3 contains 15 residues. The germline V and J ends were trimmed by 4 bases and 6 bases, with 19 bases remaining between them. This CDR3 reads CASSPPRGGSHGYTF. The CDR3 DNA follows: TGTGCCAGCAGCCCACCCAGAGGGGGATCTCATGGCTACACCTTC.

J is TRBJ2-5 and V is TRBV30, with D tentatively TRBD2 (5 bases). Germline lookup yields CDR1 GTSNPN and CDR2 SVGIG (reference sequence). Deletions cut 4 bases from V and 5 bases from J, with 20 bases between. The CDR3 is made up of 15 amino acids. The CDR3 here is CAWTLGAEEYETQYF. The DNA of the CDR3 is TGTGCCTGGACGCTCGGAGCGGAGGAATATGAGACCCAGTACTTC.

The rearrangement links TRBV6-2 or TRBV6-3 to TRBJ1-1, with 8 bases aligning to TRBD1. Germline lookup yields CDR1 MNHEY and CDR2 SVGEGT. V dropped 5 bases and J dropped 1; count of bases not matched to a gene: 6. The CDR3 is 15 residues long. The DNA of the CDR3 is TGTGCCAGCAGTGCGGCCGGGACAGGGAACACTGAAGCTTTCTTT. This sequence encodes CASSAAGTGNTEAFF.

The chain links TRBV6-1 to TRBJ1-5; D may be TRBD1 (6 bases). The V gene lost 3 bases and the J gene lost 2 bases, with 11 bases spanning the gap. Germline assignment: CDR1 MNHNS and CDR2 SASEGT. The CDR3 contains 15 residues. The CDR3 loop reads CASSEPWGRNQPQHF. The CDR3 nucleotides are TGTGCCAGCAGTGAGCCTTGGGGGCGCAATCAGCCCCAGCATTTT.

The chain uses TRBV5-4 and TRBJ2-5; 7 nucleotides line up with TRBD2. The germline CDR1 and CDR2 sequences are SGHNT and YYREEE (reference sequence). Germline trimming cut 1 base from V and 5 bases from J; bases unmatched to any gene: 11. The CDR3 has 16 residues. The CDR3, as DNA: TGTGCCAGCAGCTTGTTCGCTCTAGCGGCGGGGGAGACCCAGTACTTC. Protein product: CASSLFALAAGETQYF.

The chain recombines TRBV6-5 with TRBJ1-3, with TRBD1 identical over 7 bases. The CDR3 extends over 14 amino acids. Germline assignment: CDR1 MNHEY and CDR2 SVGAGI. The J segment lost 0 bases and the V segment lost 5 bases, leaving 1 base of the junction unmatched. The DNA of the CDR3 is TGTGCCAGCAGTACAGGGGCCTCTGGAAACACCATATATTTT. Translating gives CASSTGASGNTIYF.

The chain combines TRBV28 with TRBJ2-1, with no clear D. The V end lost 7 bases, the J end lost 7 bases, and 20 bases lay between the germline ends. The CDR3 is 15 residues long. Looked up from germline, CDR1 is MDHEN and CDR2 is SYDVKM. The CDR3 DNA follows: TGTGCCAGCATTGCAGGCTTTATTTCAAATAATGAGCAGTTCTTC. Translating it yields CASIAGFISNNEQFF.

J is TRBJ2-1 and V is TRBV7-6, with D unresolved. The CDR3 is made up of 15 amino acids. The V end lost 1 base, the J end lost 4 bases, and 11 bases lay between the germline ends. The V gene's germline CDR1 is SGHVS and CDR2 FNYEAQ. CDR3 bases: TGTGCCAGCAGCTTAGAACATCTTCCATACAATGAGCAGTTCTTC. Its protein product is CASSLEHLPYNEQFF.

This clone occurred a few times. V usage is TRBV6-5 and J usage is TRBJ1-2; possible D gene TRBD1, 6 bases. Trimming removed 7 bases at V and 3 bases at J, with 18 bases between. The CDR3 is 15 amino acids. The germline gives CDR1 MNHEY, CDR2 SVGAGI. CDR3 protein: CASNAGQGMDYGYTF. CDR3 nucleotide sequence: TGTGCCAGCAACGCGGGTCAGGGGATGGACTATGGCTACACCTTC.

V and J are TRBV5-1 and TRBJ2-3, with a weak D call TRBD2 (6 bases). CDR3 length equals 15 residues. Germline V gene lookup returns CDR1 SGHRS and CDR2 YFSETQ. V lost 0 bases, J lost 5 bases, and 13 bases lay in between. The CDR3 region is CASSLDLRGIDTQYF. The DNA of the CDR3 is TGCGCCAGCAGCTTGGACCTTCGGGGGATAGATACGCAGTATTTT.

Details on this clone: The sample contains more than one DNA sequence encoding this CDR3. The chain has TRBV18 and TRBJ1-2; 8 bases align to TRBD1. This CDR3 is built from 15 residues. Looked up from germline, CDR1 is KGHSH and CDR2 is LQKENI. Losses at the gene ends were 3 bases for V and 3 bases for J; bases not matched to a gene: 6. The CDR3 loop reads CASSPGTGGDYGYTF. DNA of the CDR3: TGTGCCAGCTCACCGGGGACAGGAGGAGACTATGGCTACACCTTC.

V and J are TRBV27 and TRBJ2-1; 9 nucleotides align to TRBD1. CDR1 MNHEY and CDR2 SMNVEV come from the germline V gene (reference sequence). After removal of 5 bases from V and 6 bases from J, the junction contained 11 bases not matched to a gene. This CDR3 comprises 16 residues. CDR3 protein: CASSPTGTGYANEQFF. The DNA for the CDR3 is TGTGCCAGCAGTCCCACCGGGACAGGGTACGCCAATGAGCAGTTCTTC.

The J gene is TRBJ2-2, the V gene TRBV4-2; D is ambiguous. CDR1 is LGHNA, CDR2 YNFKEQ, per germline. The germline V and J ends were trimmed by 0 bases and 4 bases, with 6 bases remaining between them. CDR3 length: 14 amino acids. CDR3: CASSQEATTGELFF. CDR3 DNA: TGTGCCAGCAGCCAAGAGGCCACCACCGGGGAGCTGTTTTTT.

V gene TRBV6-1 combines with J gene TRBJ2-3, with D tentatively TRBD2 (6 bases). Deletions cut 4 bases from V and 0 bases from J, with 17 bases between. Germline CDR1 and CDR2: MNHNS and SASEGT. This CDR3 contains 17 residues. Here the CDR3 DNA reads TGTGCCAGCAGTGTAAGGAGGGTTACACCTAGCACAGATACGCAGTATTTT. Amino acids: CASSVRRVTPSTDTQYF.

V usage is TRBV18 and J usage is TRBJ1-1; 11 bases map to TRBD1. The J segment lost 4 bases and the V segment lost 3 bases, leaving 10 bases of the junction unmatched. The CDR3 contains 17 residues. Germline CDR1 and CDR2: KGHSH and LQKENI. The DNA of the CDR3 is TGTGCCAGCTCACCCCAAGGACAGGGGGCCACCTCCACTGAAGCTTTCTTT. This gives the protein CASSPQGQGATSTEAFF.

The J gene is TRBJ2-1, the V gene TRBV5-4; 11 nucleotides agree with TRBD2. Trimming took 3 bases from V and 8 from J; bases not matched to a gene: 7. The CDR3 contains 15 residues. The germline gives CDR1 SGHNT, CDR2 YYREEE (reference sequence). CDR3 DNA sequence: TGTGCCAGCAGCTACAAGCTAGCGGGAGGTGATGAGCAGTTCTTC. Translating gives CASSYKLAGGDEQFF. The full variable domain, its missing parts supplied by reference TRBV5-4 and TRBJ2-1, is ETGVTQSPTHLIKTRGQQVTLRCSSQSGHNTVSWYQQALGQGPQFIFQYYREEENGRGNFPPRFSGLQFPNYSSELNVNALELDDSALYLCASSYKLAGGDEQFFGPGTRLTVL.

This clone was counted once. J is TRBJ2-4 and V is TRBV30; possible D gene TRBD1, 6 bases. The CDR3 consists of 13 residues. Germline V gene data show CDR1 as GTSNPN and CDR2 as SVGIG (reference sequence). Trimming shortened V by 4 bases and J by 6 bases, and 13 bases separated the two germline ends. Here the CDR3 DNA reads TGTGCCTGGACAGGGGCTGGGTCAAACATTCAGTACTTC. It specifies CAWTGAGSNIQYF.

This chain's CDR3 is CASSSQGVFNSPLHF. CDR3 nucleotide sequence: TGTGCCAGCAGCTCACAGGGGGTGTTTAATTCACCCCTCCACTTT. This chain uses TRBV7-9 with TRBJ1-6, with TRBD1 matching 8 bases. The CDR3 is made up of 15 amino acids. The V gene end was trimmed by 4 bases and the J gene end by 6 bases; junction bases not matched to a gene: 5. The germline CDR1 and CDR2 sequences are SEHNR and FQNEAQ (reference sequence).